The 4 T cell receptor beta chains below come from one sample, sequenced in a study of T-cell reconstitution after alpha-beta-depleted transplantation in children. For TCRbeta, the library was prepared with unique molecular identifiers. TCRdb reanalysed the PCR reads using MiXCR and keeps one entry per CDR3 protein. In the table there are 100,000 to 130,000 distinct CDR3 sequences, approximately 6.9% of which are singletons. The sequences come from PBMCs, mostly from graft donor cells, collected 360 days after TCRalphabeta/CD19-depleted stem cell transplant. These receptors originate from a male patient aged 2 to 10 who had a stem cell transplant for acute lymphoblastic leukemia, so the T cells may come from the graft donor.

The rearrangement uses TRBV27 and TRBJ2-3; D ambiguous. The V end was cut by 2 bases, the J end by 2 bases, with 8 bases between. The CDR3 has 14 residues. CDR1 is MNHEY and CDR2 is SMNVEV in the germline V gene (reference sequence). The chain's CDR3 is CASSLDSPTDTQYF. DNA for the CDR3: TGTGCCAGCAGTTTAGACTCCCCCACAGATACGCAGTATTTT.

This clonotype was counted between two and nine times. The chain recombines TRBV27 with TRBJ2-5; D may correspond to TRBD1 or TRBD2 (5 bases each). The CDR3 runs 13 residues. V gave up 4 bases and J gave up 7 bases, with 13 bases separating them. From germline, CDR1 is MNHEY and CDR2 SMNVEV (reference sequence). The CDR3 nucleotides are TGTGCCAGCAGTTCCGGGGCGAGGGGGACCCAGTACTTC. This sequence encodes CASSSGARGTQYF.

This clonotype has only a few counts. The rearrangement links TRBV4-3 to TRBJ1-2; D is unclear. Trimming left V 0 bases short and J 0 bases short, with 11 bases between. The CDR3 is 16 residues long. Germline V gene lookup returns CDR1 LGHNA and CDR2 YSLEER. The CDR3 DNA reads TGCGCCAGCAGCCAAGATCTTACAGAAGCTAACTATGGCTACACCTTC. It translates to CASSQDLTEANYGYTF.

At least ten counts were recorded for this clonotype. The chain has TRBV7-3 and TRBJ2-3, with TRBD2 matching over 7 bases. The CDR3 has 15 residues. V lost 2 bases to trimming and J lost 4 bases; unmatched junction nucleotides: 6. CDR1 and CDR2 (germline): SGHTA, FQGTGA. The CDR3 bases are TGTGCCAGCAGCTTAGGCGGGAGTACCGCAGATACGCAGTATTTT. This encodes CASSLGGSTADTQYF.